This entry lists 5 T cell receptor beta chains sequenced from one sample in a study of blood T cell repertoires in COVID-19. Profiled with immunoSEQ multiplex PCR; TCRdb holds only in-frame clones, not every one. Of roughly 120,000 clones listed, 85% to 90% are singletons. Sequencing was performed on peripheral blood. The origin of the receptors is a woman aged 55-69 years with COVID-19, enrolled during active disease.

The chain combines TRBV5-1 with TRBJ1-1; D ambiguous. V was trimmed by 1 base and J by 1 base, leaving 8 bases between them. Germline V CDR1 and CDR2: SGHRS, YFSETQ. CDR3 length equals 14 residues. This CDR3 reads CASSLSGSNTEAFF. For the CDR3, the DNA is TGCGCCAGCAGCTTGTCCGGGTCGAACACTGAAGCTTTCTTT.

This clone came up once. The chain couples TRBV5-1 to TRBJ1-4; D possibly corresponds to TRBD1 (5 bases). V was trimmed by 4 bases and J by 0 bases, leaving 16 bases between them. The germline CDR1 and CDR2 sequences are SGHRS and YFSETQ. The CDR3 runs to 17 residues. CDR3 nucleotide sequence: TGCGCCAGCAGCGTGGCCCGGGGCGGGGCAACTAATGAAAAACTGTTTTTT. Translated: CASSVARGGATNEKLFF.

The chain is built from TRBV5-1 and TRBJ1-1; 12 bases agree with TRBD1. CDR3 length: 15 amino acids. After removal of 4 bases from V and 6 bases from J, the junction contained 7 bases not matched to a gene. Germline assignment: CDR1 SGHRS and CDR2 YFSETQ. The CDR3 DNA reads as TGCGCCAGCAGCGGGGGACAGGGGGCCTCCGCTGAAGCTTTCTTT. It is translated as CASSGGQGASAEAFF. Full variable domain (rest looked up from reference TRBV5-1 and TRBJ1-1): KAGVTQTPRYLIKTRGQQVTLSCSPISGHRSVSWYQQTPGQGLQFLFEYFSETQRNKGNFPGRFSGRQFSNSRSEMNVSTLELGDSALYLCASSGGQGASAEAFFGQGTRLTVV.

This chain uses TRBV7-2 with TRBJ1-6; 12 bases agree with TRBD1. This CDR3 spans 16 amino acids. The germline gives CDR1 SGHTA, CDR2 FQGNSA. V lost 6 bases and J lost 7; bases outside the gene matches: 7. For the CDR3, the DNA is TGTGCCAGCAGTCGGGACAGGGGGCTTAACAATTCACCCCTCCACTTT. It specifies CASSRDRGLNNSPLHF. Full variable domain (missing parts from reference TRBV7-2 and TRBJ1-6): GAGVSQSPSNKVTEKGKDVELRCDPISGHTALYWYRQSLGQGLEFLIYFQGNSAPDKSGLPSDRFSAERTGGSVSTLTIQRTQQEDSAVYLCASSRDRGLNNSPLHFGNGTRLTVT.

CDR3 coding DNA: TGCGCCAGCAGCCAGGTCGCGGCTTACCAAGAGACCCAGTACTTC. This translates into CASSQVAAYQETQYF. The genes are TRBV4-1 and TRBJ2-5; D unclear. The CDR3 consists of 15 residues. Germline CDR1 is MGHRA and CDR2 is YSYEKL. V lost 3 bases and J lost 0, with 11 bases in between.